This T cell receptor (beta chain) is drawn from a study of T-cell reconstitution after alpha-beta-depleted transplantation in children. Overall study results and limits: T-cell numbers and diversity, one year after transplant, stemmed largely from T cells that were newly produced.

The CDR3 sequence is 16 residues long. Per germline, CDR1 SGHRS and CDR2 YFSETQ. Trimming took 4 bases from V and 6 from J, leaving 21 bases between them. Preparation of the TCRbeta library used unique molecular identifiers. TCRdb itself ran the PCR reads through MiXCR, one entry per CDR3 protein. The data show about a million distinct CDR3 sequences, roughly 29% seen once. As for this clonotype: Antigen unknown.

The sequencing here drew on PBMCs, mostly from graft donor cells, taken 360 days after TCRalphabeta/CD19-depleted stem cell transplant. This TCR derives from a boy under two years old who had a stem cell transplant for SCID, so the T cells may come from the graft donor. The chain has TRBV5-1 and TRBJ2-3, with D tentatively TRBD2 (5 bases). CDR3 sequence reads: CASSGPGSINTDTQYF. The CDR3 nucleotides are TGCGCCAGCAGCGGCCCGGGAAGCATCAATACGGATACGCAGTATTTT.